One and the same sample provided the 18 T cell receptor beta chains below, sequenced in a study of ipilimumab plus nivolumab after autologous stem cell transplantation. Some clones are missing from TCRdb's copy, which holds only in-frame ones; the method was immunoSEQ multiplex PCR. The table has 22,000 or so clones, roughly 74% seen once. This sample comprised PBMCs, obtained in a trial of ipilimumab plus nivolumab as post-transplant consolidation. These receptors all stem from a male donor with diffuse large B-cell lymphoma.

V and J are TRBV6-4 and TRBJ2-1, with a possible D match to TRBD2 (5 bases). The CDR3 is 13 residues long. The V end was cut by 10 bases, the J end by 3 bases, with 13 bases between. Germline lookup yields CDR1 MRHNA and CDR2 SNTAGT. For the CDR3, the DNA is TGTGCCATCAGAACCGGGGACTACAATGAGCAGTTCTTC. As protein: CAIRTGDYNEQFF.

This clone was detected only once. The chain uses TRBV18 and TRBJ1-1, with D perhaps matching TRBD1 (5 bases). The CDR3 consists of 13 residues. CDR1 and CDR2 from the germline V gene are KGHSH and LQKENI. Trimming shortened V by 3 bases and J by 4 bases, and 9 bases separated the two germline ends. The CDR3 DNA reads as TGTGCCAGCTCACCCTCGGGGGGCACTGAAGCTTTCTTT. It encodes CASSPSGGTEAFF.

The chain employs TRBV19 and TRBJ2-3, with D uncertain. With 1 base removed from V and 2 bases from J, the gap between germline ends came to 10 bases. There are 15 residues in the CDR3. Germline CDR1 and CDR2: LNHDA and SQIVND (reference sequence). This CDR3 is CASSIVNQATDTQYF. In DNA, the CDR3 is TGTGCCAGTAGTATAGTAAATCAGGCCACAGATACGCAGTATTTT.

This chain joins TRBV29-1 and TRBJ2-1; D remains ambiguous. This CDR3 is 13 amino acids long. CDR1 and CDR2 from the germline V gene are SQVTM and ANQGSEA. V was clipped by 4 bases and J by 7 bases, with 14 bases between them. The CDR3: CSVAETIANEQFF. The CDR3 region has the DNA TGCAGCGTTGCGGAGACCATCGCGAATGAGCAGTTCTTC.

The chain uses TRBV11-2 and TRBJ1-2; weak D call: TRBD1 (5 bases). The V gene's germline CDR1 is SGHAT and CDR2 FQNNGV. Deletions cut 1 base from V and 8 bases from J, with 11 bases between. The CDR3 loop spans 13 amino acids. CDR3 sequence: CASSLGQGGGYTF. The DNA of the CDR3 is TGTGCCAGCAGCTTAGGGCAGGGAGGGGGCTACACCTTC.

This chain joins TRBV4-1 and TRBJ2-7, with 8 bases that match TRBD2. The CDR3 sequence is 15 residues long. Trimming took 1 base from V and 3 from J; bases not matched to a gene: 5. Germline CDR1 reads MGHRA; CDR2 reads YSYEKL. The CDR3 sequence: CASSQGSGSIYEQYF. CDR3 coding DNA: TGCGCCAGCAGCCAAGGAAGCGGGAGTATCTACGAGCAGTACTTC.

The V gene is TRBV27, the J gene TRBJ2-2, with 8 nucleotides matching TRBD1. The CDR3 contains 15 residues. Germline CDR1 is MNHEY and CDR2 is SMNVEV (reference sequence). The J segment lost 6 bases and the V segment lost 3 bases, leaving 6 bases of the junction unmatched. The CDR3 DNA follows: TGTGCCAGCAGTTTCGGACAGGGTGGGTCCGGGGAGCTGTTTTTT. Translated, it gives CASSFGQGGSGELFF.

This clone has only a few counts. The chain links TRBV5-5 to TRBJ2-6, with D unresolved. Trimming stripped 0 bases from V and 0 bases from J, with 10 bases between. The CDR3 covers 17 residues. CDR1 is SGHKS and CDR2 is YYEKEE in the germline V gene (reference sequence). The CDR3 region is CASSLDAGSSGANVLTF. DNA for the CDR3: TGTGCCAGCAGCTTGGATGCAGGCTCCTCTGGGGCCAACGTCCTGACTTTC.

The V call is TRBV6-1, the J call TRBJ1-5; D is possibly TRBD1 (6 bases). Germline assignment: CDR1 MNHNS and CDR2 SASEGT. Trimming took off 10 bases at V and 3 bases at J, with 10 bases between the two ends. The CDR3 runs to 12 residues. This chain's CDR3 is CATDRNNQPQHF. The CDR3 region has the DNA TGTGCCACCGACAGGAACAATCAGCCCCAGCATTTT.

V usage is TRBV7-9 and J usage is TRBJ1-2; a possible D gene is TRBD1 (5 bases). The CDR3 loop spans 14 amino acids. The germline V and J ends were trimmed by 1 base and 8 bases, with 14 bases remaining between them. The germline V gene encodes CDR1 SEHNR and CDR2 FQNEAQ (reference sequence). CDR3 sequence: CASSLEIQGRGYTF. As DNA, the CDR3 is TGTGCCAGCAGCTTAGAGATCCAGGGACGAGGCTACACCTTC.

V usage is TRBV15 and J usage is TRBJ2-1; D ambiguous. CDR3 length equals 12 residues. V lost 6 bases, J lost 4 bases, and 7 bases lay in between. Germline loops: CDR1 LNHNV, CDR2 YYDKDF (reference sequence). DNA for the CDR3: TGTGCCACCAGTTCTGGATACAATGAGCAGTTCTTC. Amino acids: CATSSGYNEQFF.

The chain links TRBV7-2 to TRBJ1-2; TRBD1 is a possible D gene (5 bases). CDR3 length: 16 residues. CDR1 SGHTA and CDR2 FQGNSA come from the germline V gene. The ends were cut back, 3 bases at V and 1 base at J, with 15 bases in the middle. CDR3 sequence (DNA): TGTGCCAGCAGCTTTACGGACACCGCACTTAACTATGGCTACACCTTC. It specifies CASSFTDTALNYGYTF.

The rearrangement uses TRBV7-2 and TRBJ2-1; perhaps TRBD2 as D (5 bases). CDR1 and CDR2 (germline): SGHTA, FQGNSA. V shed 3 bases and J shed 8 bases, with 14 bases lying between them. The CDR3 has 14 residues. The CDR3 DNA reads as TGTGCCAGCAGCTTGGAGGTTGGGGTGGATGAGCAGTTCTTC. The encoded protein is CASSLEVGVDEQFF.

As regards this clone: The same CDR3 arises from other DNA sequences in this sample as well. The V and J genes are TRBV11-2 and TRBJ2-7; D uncertain. This CDR3 region has 14 residues. Germline V gene data show CDR1 as SGHAT and CDR2 as FQNNGV. V was pared by 1 base and J by 1 base, with 8 bases between. Written as DNA, the CDR3 is TGTGCCAGCAGCTTAGGTGGGAATTCCTACGAGCAGTACTTC. This gives the protein CASSLGGNSYEQYF.

This chain's CDR3 is CAWSLLSEGELFF. CDR3 nucleotide sequence: TGTGCCTGGAGTCTCCTCTCAGAGGGGGAGCTGTTTTTT. The chain combines TRBV30 with TRBJ2-2; no definite D call. V was pared by 2 bases and J by 8 bases, with 12 bases between. The CDR3 length is 13 residues. From germline, CDR1 is GTSNPN and CDR2 SVGIG (reference sequence).

The genes are TRBV11-3 and TRBJ1-2; D is unclear. CDR1 and CDR2 from the germline V gene are SGHNT and YENEEA. This CDR3 comprises 12 residues. The V gene lost 0 bases and the J gene lost 13 bases, with 12 bases spanning the gap. The CDR3 DNA follows: TGTGCCAGCAGCTTAGATTTTAGGACGGTCACCTTC. This translates into CASSLDFRTVTF.

The chain couples TRBV2 to TRBJ2-2; D call uncertain. Trimming pared 4 bases from V and 6 bases from J, leaving 15 bases between. Germline-derived CDR1 and CDR2 are SNHLY and FYNNEI. The CDR3 is 15 residues long. CDR3 coding DNA: TGTGCCAGCAGTGGAAGCCTAGTTTTGGCCGGGGAGCTGTTTTTT. This gives the protein CASSGSLVLAGELFF.

The chain has TRBV5-6 and TRBJ1-6, with TRBD1 as a possible D gene (5 bases). Germline lookup yields CDR1 SGHDT and CDR2 YYEEEE. Trimming took 0 bases from V and 10 from J, leaving 14 bases between them. The CDR3 loop spans 15 amino acids. The DNA of the CDR3 is TGTGCCAGCAGCTTGGACATTCGGGGGGAATCACCCCTCCACTTT. Protein: CASSLDIRGESPLHF. Using reference TRBV5-6 and TRBJ1-6 for the parts outside the CDR3, the full variable domain is DAGVTQSPTHLIKTRGQQVTLRCSPKSGHDTVSWYQQALGQGPQFIFQYYEEEERQRGNFPDRFSGHQFPNYSSELNVNALLLGDSALYLCASSLDIRGESPLHFGNGTRLTVT.